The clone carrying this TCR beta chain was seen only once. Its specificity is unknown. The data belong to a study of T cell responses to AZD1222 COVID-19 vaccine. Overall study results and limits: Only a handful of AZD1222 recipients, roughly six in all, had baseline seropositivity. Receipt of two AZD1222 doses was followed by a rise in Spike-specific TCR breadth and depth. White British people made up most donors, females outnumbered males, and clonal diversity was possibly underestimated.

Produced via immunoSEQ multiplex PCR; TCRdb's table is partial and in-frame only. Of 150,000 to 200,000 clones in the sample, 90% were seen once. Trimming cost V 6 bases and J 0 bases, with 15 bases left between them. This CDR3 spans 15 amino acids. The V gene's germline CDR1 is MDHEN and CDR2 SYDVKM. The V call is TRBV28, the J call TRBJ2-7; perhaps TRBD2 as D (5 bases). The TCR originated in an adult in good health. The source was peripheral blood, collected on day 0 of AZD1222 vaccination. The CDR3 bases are TGTGCCAGCAGCTATAGCGTCGGTAGCTCCTACGAGCAGTACTTC. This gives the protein CASSYSVGSSYEQYF.